This TCR beta chain was captured by sequencing in a study of control samples from healthy donors and cancer patients. The CDR3 loop spans 15 amino acids. Germline loops: CDR1 SGHAT, CDR2 FQNNGV. V was clipped by 5 bases and J by 8 bases, with 18 bases between them. Only in-frame clones appear in the TCRdb table, and some are missing; sequencing was by immunoSEQ multiplex PCR. The data contain over 100,000 clones, about nine tenths of them seen just once; the ten biggest clones take up about 2.3%. The TCR originated in a man aged 40-49 years in good health. V gene TRBV11-2 combines with J gene TRBJ1-4; D is unresolved. The specimen sequenced was blood. The CDR3: CASSPPFGIKEKLFF. In DNA, the CDR3 is TGTGCCAGCAGCCCACCGTTCGGGATTAAAGAAAAACTGTTTTTT.